The 20 T cell receptor beta chains below come from one sample, sequenced in a study of shared clonotypes between healthy human individuals. Only in-frame clones appear in the TCRdb table, and some are missing; sequencing was by immunoSEQ multiplex PCR. The sample carries approximately 1,000,000 clones, roughly 80% recorded once. The sample consisted of memory CD4+ T cells from PBMCs. The subset here: CD45RA-negative fraction. The receptor set was obtained from a man between 18 and 35 years old in good health. Some clones in this sample may be carry-over from other donors' samples.

This clone has just one count. V and J are TRBV11-2 and TRBJ2-5, with a possible D match to TRBD1 (5 bases). Germline V gene sequence: CDR1 SGHAT, CDR2 FQNNGV. This CDR3 has 15 residues. Deletions cut 3 bases from V and 5 bases from J, with 16 bases between. CDR3 region: CASSLVPGFGETQYF. CDR3 bases: TGTGCCAGCAGCTTGGTGCCAGGGTTTGGTGAGACCCAGTACTTC.

In DNA form, the CDR3 reads TGTGCCTGCCAACTAGCGAAAAGCTCCTACGAGCAGTACTTC. This gives the protein CACQLAKSSYEQYF. The V call is TRBV2, the J call TRBJ2-7, with 7 bases identical to TRBD2. Trimming cost V 11 bases and J 0 bases; bases outside gene matches: 10. Germline assignment: CDR1 SNHLY and CDR2 FYNNEI. CDR3 length equals 14 residues.

The chain recombines TRBV2 with TRBJ2-5; 11 bases fit TRBD2. The V gene end was trimmed by 3 bases and the J gene end by 5 bases; junction bases not matched to a gene: 14. The germline gives CDR1 SNHLY, CDR2 FYNNEI. The CDR3 covers 18 residues. This CDR3 is CASSEGKTSGRSRETQYF. DNA for the CDR3: TGTGCCAGCAGTGAGGGGAAAACTAGCGGGAGAAGTAGGGAGACCCAGTACTTC.

The rearrangement uses TRBV7-2 and TRBJ2-5, with 7 bases that match TRBD2. From germline, CDR1 is SGHTA and CDR2 FQGNSA. The CDR3 runs to 14 residues. Trimming at V came to 3 bases and at J to 5 bases, leaving 6 bases not matched to a gene. The DNA of the CDR3 is TGTGCCAGCAGCTTGGGAGGGGCTGTCGAGACCCAGTACTTC. Encoded protein: CASSLGGAVETQYF.

This clone has more than one count but fewer than ten. V usage is TRBV5-6 and J usage is TRBJ2-3, with 8 bases that match TRBD2. The CDR3 extends over 15 amino acids. Trimming at V came to 3 bases and at J to 3 bases, leaving 6 bases not matched to a gene. Germline assignment: CDR1 SGHDT and CDR2 YYEEEE. The CDR3 nucleotides read TGTGCCAGCAGCTGGAACCAGCGGGAGACAGATACGCAGTATTTT. Protein sequence: CASSWNQRETDTQYF.

V gene TRBV5-1 combines with J gene TRBJ1-5, with D tentatively TRBD1 (5 bases). Trimming pared 3 bases from V and 6 bases from J, leaving 10 bases between. Per the germline V gene, CDR1 is SGHRS and CDR2 is YFSETQ. This CDR3 spans 13 amino acids. In DNA form, the CDR3 reads TGCGCCAGCAGCTCCGGGGGAGGTCAGCCCCAGCATTTT. It encodes CASSSGGGQPQHF.

This CDR3 is CASSSGLAGWGETQYF. The CDR3 region has the DNA TGTGCCAGCAGCTCCGGACTAGCGGGATGGGGAGAGACCCAGTACTTC. The V gene is TRBV7-3, the J gene TRBJ2-5, with 12 bases fitting TRBD2. V lost 4 bases, J lost 4 bases, and 7 bases stayed unmatched. In germline, CDR1 is SGHTA, CDR2 FQGTGA. This CDR3 comprises 16 residues.

The rearrangement links TRBV5-1 to TRBJ1-1, with TRBD1 as a possible D gene (6 bases). Germline-derived CDR1 and CDR2 are SGHRS and YFSETQ. The V end lost 0 bases, the J end lost 4 bases, and 16 bases lay between the germline ends. CDR3 length: 16 residues. The CDR3 sequence: CASSLDTGRKVTEAFF. The CDR3 DNA is TGCGCCAGCAGCTTGGATACAGGGAGGAAGGTCACTGAAGCTTTCTTT.

V is TRBV5-6 and J is TRBJ2-5; 7 bases are shared with TRBD2. Germline V gives CDR1 SGHDT, CDR2 YYEEEE. V shed 2 bases and J 1 base; nucleotides not matched to a gene: 8. The CDR3 is made up of 16 amino acids. CDR3 nucleotide sequence: TGTGCCAGCAGCTTAATGGGGGAGGGGCGCCAAGAGACCCAGTACTTC. Translated, it gives CASSLMGEGRQETQYF.

The sample holds a few counts of this clone. Distinct nucleotide sequences in the sample also encode this CDR3. The chain recombines TRBV10-3 with TRBJ1-5, with a possible D match to TRBD1 (5 bases). Trimming cost V 5 bases and J 1 base, with 6 bases left between them. From germline, CDR1 is ENHRY and CDR2 SYGVKD. The CDR3 has 13 residues. CDR3 residues: CAISRDSNQPQHF. The CDR3 DNA is TGTGCCATCAGTCGGGACAGCAATCAGCCCCAGCATTTT.

For this clone: Other DNA sequences from this sample encode an identical CDR3 as well. The chain carries TRBV4-1 and TRBJ2-3; D is undetermined. Germline V gene lookup returns CDR1 MGHRA and CDR2 YSYEKL. V lost 0 bases to trimming and J lost 6 bases, with 7 bases between them. The CDR3 sequence is 13 residues long. For the CDR3, the DNA is TGCGCCAGCAGCCAAGATTGGCGCGATACGCAGTATTTT. Translation: CASSQDWRDTQYF.

The V gene is TRBV28, the J gene TRBJ1-5, with TRBD1 matching over 7 bases. This CDR3 spans 16 amino acids. Trimming cost V 6 bases and J 6 bases; bases outside gene matches: 14. Germline loops: CDR1 MDHEN, CDR2 SYDVKM. CDR3 sequence reads: CASRGETGFLGQPQHF. In nucleotides, the CDR3 is TGTGCCAGCAGGGGGGAGACAGGGTTTTTGGGTCAGCCCCAGCATTTT.

About this clone itself: Other DNA variants within this sample encode the same CDR3. In nucleotides, the CDR3 is TGCGCCAGCAGCTTGGAGGGGGGCTATGGCTACACCTTC. It codes for CASSLEGGYGYTF. The rearrangement uses TRBV5-1 and TRBJ1-2; D possibly corresponds to TRBD1 (6 bases). The V end was cut by 0 bases, the J end by 4 bases, with 7 bases between. The CDR3 consists of 13 residues. Per the germline V gene, CDR1 is SGHRS and CDR2 is YFSETQ. The entire variable domain, with the rest obtained from reference TRBV5-1 and TRBJ1-2, is as follows: KAGVTQTPRYLIKTRGQQVTLSCSPISGHRSVSWYQQTPGQGLQFLFEYFSETQRNKGNFPGRFSGRQFSNSRSEMNVSTLELGDSALYLCASSLEGGYGYTFGSGTRLTVV.

The chain employs TRBV7-7 and TRBJ2-1; 7 bases align to TRBD2. The CDR3 consists of 13 residues. The V gene end was trimmed by 0 bases and the J gene end by 7 bases; junction bases not matched to a gene: 0. Germline V gives CDR1 SSHAT, CDR2 FNYEAQ (reference sequence). The CDR3 is CASSLAGGNEQFF. DNA for the CDR3: TGTGCCAGCAGCTTAGCGGGGGGGAATGAGCAGTTCTTC. Based on the CDR3 plus reference TRBV7-7 and TRBJ2-1, the full variable domain is GAGVSQSPRYKVTKRGQDVTLRCDPISSHATLYWYQQALGQGPEFLTYFNYEAQPDKSGLPSDRFSAERPEGSISTLTIQRTEQRDSAMYRCASSLAGGNEQFFGPGTRLTVL.

This chain uses TRBV19 with TRBJ1-2; 8 bases are a match to TRBD1. This CDR3 has 15 residues. The trim removed 6 bases at V and 2 bases at J, leaving 8 bases unmatched. CDR1 is LNHDA, CDR2 SQIVND, per germline (reference sequence). CDR3 residues: CASRVTGAPNYGYTF. The CDR3 nucleotides read TGTGCCAGTAGGGTGACAGGGGCGCCGAACTATGGCTACACCTTC.

CDR3 sequence: CASSWGTVQETQYF. CDR3 bases: TGTGCCAGCAGCTGGGGGACGGTACAAGAGACCCAGTACTTC. The J gene is TRBJ2-5, the V gene TRBV9; the D call may be TRBD1 or TRBD2 (5 bases each). CDR3 length equals 14 residues. Germline V gene data show CDR1 as SGDLS and CDR2 as YYNGEE. V lost 4 bases, J lost 2 bases, and 12 bases lay in between.

This chain joins TRBV10-3 and TRBJ2-1; TRBD1 is a possible D gene (6 bases). The CDR3 has 15 residues. The germline V gene has CDR1 ENHRY and CDR2 SYGVKD. V lost 10 bases and J lost 3, with 19 bases in between. The CDR3 reads CATTKGVSDYNEQFF. CDR3 DNA: TGTGCCACTACAAAGGGGGTATCGGACTACAATGAGCAGTTCTTC.

Turning to this clone: In the same sample, other DNA sequences code for this CDR3. V and J are TRBV7-2 and TRBJ2-7; possible D gene TRBD2, 5 bases. The ends were cut back, 1 base at V and 2 bases at J, with 12 bases in the middle. The length of the CDR3 is 15 residues. Germline values: CDR1 SGHTA, CDR2 FQGNSA. CDR3 in DNA: TGTGCCAGCAGCTTAGGCTCTTCCGGGACCTACGAGCAGTACTTC. Amino acids: CASSLGSSGTYEQYF.

The chain links TRBV7-9 to TRBJ2-7; D might be TRBD1 (5 bases). V was pared by 4 bases and J by 0 bases, with 10 bases between. Germline V gives CDR1 SEHNR, CDR2 FQNEAQ (reference sequence). The CDR3 extends over 14 amino acids. In DNA, the CDR3 is TGTGCCAGCAGCTCACAGGTCCTCTCCTACGAGCAGTACTTC. Amino acids: CASSSQVLSYEQYF.

The rearrangement links TRBV11-1 to TRBJ2-7; D unclear. Trimming took 0 bases from V and 2 from J, leaving 5 bases between them. The germline V gene has CDR1 SGHAT and CDR2 FQDESV (reference sequence). The CDR3 runs to 13 residues. This chain's CDR3 is CASSLAAPYEQYF. CDR3 sequence (DNA): TGTGCCAGCAGCTTAGCTGCTCCCTACGAGCAGTACTTC.